This T cell receptor (beta chain) originates from a study of cytomegalovirus exposure and HLA in healthy donors. The CDR3 has 12 amino acids. Trimming took 2 bases from V and 6 from J, leaving 7 bases between them. Germline CDR1 is SEHNR and CDR2 is FQNEAQ (reference sequence). Both 60 Vbeta primers and 13 Jbeta primers went into the PCR. Libraries were prepared by immunoSEQ multiplex PCR; TCRdb keeps only in-frame clonotypes and omits some of them. Altogether 200,000 to 300,000 clones are present, about 85% being singletons, with the ten largest covering around 0.22%. The sequence was obtained from a girl aged 2 to 9 in good health and CMV-seronegative. The material sequenced was PBMCs. The V gene is TRBV7-9, the J gene TRBJ2-5, with TRBD2 as a possible D gene (5 bases). The chain's CDR3 is CASSLSGKTQYF. The DNA for the CDR3 is TGTGCCAGCAGCTTATCGGGGAAGACCCAGTACTTC.